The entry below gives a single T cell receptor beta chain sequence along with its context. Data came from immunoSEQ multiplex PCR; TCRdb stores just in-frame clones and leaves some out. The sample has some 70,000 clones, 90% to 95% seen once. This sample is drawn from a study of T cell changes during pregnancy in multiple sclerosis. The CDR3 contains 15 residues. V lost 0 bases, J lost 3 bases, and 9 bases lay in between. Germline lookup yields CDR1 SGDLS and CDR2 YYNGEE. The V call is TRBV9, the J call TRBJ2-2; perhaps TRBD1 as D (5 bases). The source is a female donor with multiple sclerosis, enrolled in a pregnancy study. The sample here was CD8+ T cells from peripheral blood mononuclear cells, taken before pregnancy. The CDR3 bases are TGTGCCAGCAGCGTAGAGGGGTTCGACACCGGGGAGCTGTTTTTT. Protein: CASSVEGFDTGELFF. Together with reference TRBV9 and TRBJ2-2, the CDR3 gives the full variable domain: DSGVTQTPKHLITATGQRVTLRCSPRSGDLSVYWYQQSLDQGLQFLIQYYNGEERAKGNILERFSAQQFPDLHSELNLSSLELGDSALYFCASSVEGFDTGELFFGEGSRLTVL.